In this sample, the clone carrying this TCR beta chain turned up once. Sequencing used immunoSEQ multiplex PCR; TCRdb keeps in-frame clones, though not all of them. The data contain 440,000 or so clones, nearly 90% of them singletons. The CDR3 contains 12 residues. The V gene's germline CDR1 is GTSNPN and CDR2 SVGIG (reference sequence). V was clipped by 8 bases and J by 4 bases, with 14 bases between them. Treatment of the sample: about 20 received Ad26.COV2.S at low or high dose, single or two shots; several received placebo; per-sample allocation not given. Samples came from day 63 after the first vaccine or placebo injection. The sample is drawn from a study of Ad26.COV2.S vaccination and SARS-CoV-2 variants.

The TCR originated in a person between 18 and 65 years old who received the Ad26.COV2.S COVID-19 vaccine or a placebo. The genes are TRBV30 and TRBJ1-1; D is undetermined. The input for sequencing was peripheral blood, taken in a trial of Ad26.COV2.S vaccine versus placebo. The DNA of the CDR3 is TGTGCCATGAATCTGCGGGTCACTGAAGCTTTCTTT. Its protein is CAMNLRVTEAFF.